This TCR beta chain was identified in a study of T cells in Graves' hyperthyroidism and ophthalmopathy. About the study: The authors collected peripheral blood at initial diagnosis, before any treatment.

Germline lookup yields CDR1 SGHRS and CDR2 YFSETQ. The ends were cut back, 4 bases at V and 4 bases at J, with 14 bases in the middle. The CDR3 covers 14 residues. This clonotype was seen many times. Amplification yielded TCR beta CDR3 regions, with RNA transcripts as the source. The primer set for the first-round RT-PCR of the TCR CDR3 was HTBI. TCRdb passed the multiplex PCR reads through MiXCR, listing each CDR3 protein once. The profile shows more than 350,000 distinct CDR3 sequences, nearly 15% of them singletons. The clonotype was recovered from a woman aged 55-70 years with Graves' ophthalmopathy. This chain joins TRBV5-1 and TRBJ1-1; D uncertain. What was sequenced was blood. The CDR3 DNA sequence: TGCGCCAGCAGCCCACTGGCCTCGTTCACTGAAGCTTTCTTT. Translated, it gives CASSPLASFTEAFF.